One sample yielded the 18 T cell receptor beta chains listed below, sequenced in a study of regulatory T cells in long-lasting Graves disease. Time point: newly diagnosed GD, antithyroid drugs for less than 3 months. Extracted PBMC RNA gave rise to the TCR library. iRepertoire HTBI primers and Arm-PCR of CDR3 regions built TCR beta libraries. Using its own MiXCR run on the multiplex PCR reads, TCRdb lists one record per CDR3 protein. The sample records about 460,000 distinct CDR3 sequences, 11% to 15% being singletons. This same sample was also part of a study on T cells in Graves' hyperthyroidism and ophthalmopathy.

The sample in question was peripheral blood mononuclear cells (PBMCs), obtained at new diagnosis, from a patient treated with antithyroid drugs. These receptors all come from a woman aged 45-59 years with Graves disease.

This clonotype was counted at least ten times. The chain combines TRBV7-3 with TRBJ2-1; TRBD2 matches 11 bases. Losses at the gene ends were 2 bases for V and 0 bases for J; bases not matched to a gene: 9. Germline V CDR1 and CDR2: SGHTA, FQGTGA. CDR3 length: 19 residues. CDR3 sequence (DNA): TGTGCCAGCAGCTTAGTCCCCCCGACTAGCGGGGACTCCTACAATGAGCAGTTCTTC. It codes for CASSLVPPTSGDSYNEQFF.

At least ten counts were recorded for this clonotype. This chain joins TRBV7-3 and TRBJ2-3, with D perhaps given as TRBD1 or TRBD2 (5 bases each). Germline V lookup: CDR1 SGHTA, CDR2 FQGTGA. Trimming left V 1 base short and J 4 bases short, with 12 bases between. CDR3 size: 15 residues. For the CDR3, the DNA is TGTGCCAGCAGCTTAAGGGGGACCCCCTCAGATACGCAGTATTTT. Its translation: CASSLRGTPSDTQYF.

This clonotype showed up many times. The V gene is TRBV6-2 or TRBV6-3, the J gene TRBJ2-2; no definite D call. Germline CDR1 and CDR2: MNHEY and SVGEGT. V was clipped by 2 bases and J by 0 bases, with 4 bases between them. This CDR3 region has 14 residues. In DNA form, the CDR3 reads TGTGCCAGCAGTTACACGCCGAACACCGGGGAGCTGTTTTTT. Its protein is CASSYTPNTGELFF.

This clonotype has ten or more counts. This chain uses TRBV3-1 with TRBJ1-1; D is unresolved. V gave up 4 bases and J gave up 4 bases, with 13 bases separating them. The CDR3 covers 14 residues. Germline CDR1 and CDR2: LGHDT and YNNKEL (reference sequence). Here the CDR3 DNA reads TGTGCCAGCAGCCTCCGCAATTCTGGCACTGAAGCTTTCTTT. Translated: CASSLRNSGTEAFF.

The chain combines TRBV29-1 with TRBJ2-2; D unclear. Germline V gene sequence: CDR1 SQVTM, CDR2 ANQGSEA. This CDR3 is 13 amino acids long. Trimming left V 1 base short and J 3 bases short, with 6 bases between. This CDR3 reads CSVEGAHTGELFF. As DNA, the CDR3 is TGCAGCGTTGAAGGGGCCCACACCGGGGAGCTGTTTTTT.

The chain combines TRBV10-3 with TRBJ2-7; 12 nucleotides line up with TRBD2. The germline V gene has CDR1 ENHRY and CDR2 SYGVKD. This CDR3 spans 15 amino acids. The trim removed 5 bases at V and 3 bases at J, leaving 5 bases unmatched. The CDR3 protein is CAISSSTSGSYEQYF. Here the CDR3 DNA reads TGTGCCATCAGTTCGTCGACTAGCGGGAGCTACGAGCAGTACTTC.

This clonotype was seen repeatedly, ten times or more. V usage is TRBV18 and J usage is TRBJ2-1; D tentatively fits TRBD1 or TRBD2 (5 bases each). CDR1 KGHSH and CDR2 LQKENI come from the germline V gene. The CDR3 loop spans 14 amino acids. Trimming pared 0 bases from V and 8 bases from J, leaving 11 bases between. The CDR3 loop reads CASSPPGPHDEQFF. CDR3 DNA sequence: TGTGCCAGCTCACCACCGGGACCACACGATGAGCAGTTCTTC. Full variable domain (rest looked up from reference TRBV18 and TRBJ2-1): NAGVMQNPRHLVRRRGQEARLRCSPMKGHSHVYWYRQLPEEGLKFMVYLQKENIIDESGMPKERFSAEFPKEGPSILRIQQVVRGDSAAYFCASSPPGPHDEQFFGPGTRLTVL.

This clonotype was picked up many times. The junction differs from germline at one of its ends, possibly a read error. The gene calls are TRBV7-2 and TRBJ2-2; TRBD2 matches at 9 bases. This CDR3 has 15 amino acids. Germline V lookup: CDR1 SGHTA, CDR2 FQGNSA. The CDR3 region is CASSIAGVETGELFF. CDR3 bases: TGTGCCAGCAGCATAGCGGGAGTAGAAACCGGGGAGCTGTTTTTT.

In this sample, this clonotype turned up many times. The genes are TRBV6-1 and TRBJ2-2; no firm D call. V was shortened by 3 bases and J by 6 bases, with 14 bases between the two germline ends. Germline V CDR1 and CDR2: MNHNS, SASEGT. The CDR3 runs to 15 residues. The CDR3 here is CASSDVSAAPGELFF. CDR3 in DNA: TGTGCCAGCAGTGACGTGTCGGCGGCTCCCGGGGAGCTGTTTTTT.

The chain uses TRBV10-1 and TRBJ2-3; D remains ambiguous. V was clipped by 2 bases and J by 7 bases, with 10 bases between them. CDR3 size: 13 residues. Per germline, CDR1 WNHNN and CDR2 SYGVQD (reference sequence). CDR3 DNA sequence: TGCGCCAGCAGTGAGAACGGAGCGAATACGCAGTATTTT. It translates to CASSENGANTQYF.

To note about this clonotype: This is likely an artifact of a read error, given a far larger clone one base away. The V and J genes are TRBV5-4 and TRBJ2-7; 7 bases agree with TRBD1. The trim removed 4 bases at V and 5 bases at J, leaving 3 bases unmatched. The CDR3 has 12 residues. Germline V gene lookup returns CDR1 SGHNT and CDR2 YYREEE (reference sequence). CDR3 protein: CASSLTGNEQYF. CDR3 sequence (DNA): TGTGCCAGCAGCCTGACAGGGAACGAGCAGTACTTC.

In the case of this clonotype: The junction does not match germline at one end; this may be a read error. V gene TRBV5-4 combines with J gene TRBJ2-7; TRBD2 agrees at 9 bases. Germline V gene data show CDR1 as SGHNT and CDR2 as YYREEE (reference sequence). The CDR3 covers 17 residues. The CDR3 DNA is TGTGCCAGCAGCTCGGGAACGGGACTAGCTGAAATCTACGATCAGTACTTC. This sequence encodes CASSSGTGLAEIYDQYF.

The rearrangement joins TRBV28 to TRBJ2-3; a weak D match, TRBD2 (5 bases). V was shortened by 4 bases and J by 0 bases, with 14 bases between the two germline ends. Germline V gene lookup returns CDR1 MDHEN and CDR2 SYDVKM. The CDR3 is 16 amino acids. CDR3 residues: CASSSPLAASTDTQYF. The CDR3 nucleotides read TGTGCCAGCAGTTCCCCTCTAGCAGCTAGCACAGATACGCAGTATTTT.

This clonotype was picked up many times. The rearrangement uses TRBV12-3 or TRBV12-4 and TRBJ1-4; D unresolved. Trimming took 3 bases from V and 8 from J, leaving 16 bases between them. CDR3 length: 15 residues. This CDR3 reads CASSFYHTDTEKLFF. In nucleotides, the CDR3 is TGTGCCAGCAGTTTCTACCACACCGACACCGAAAAACTGTTTTTT.

This clonotype has ten or more counts. The chain uses TRBV6-1 and TRBJ1-2; weak D call: TRBD1 (5 bases). There are 11 residues in the CDR3. The V gene's germline CDR1 is MNHNS and CDR2 SASEGT. Trimming left V 6 bases short and J 6 bases short, with 8 bases between. Here the CDR3 DNA reads TGTGCCAGCAGGGACAACGATGGCTACACCTTC. This gives the protein CASRDNDGYTF.

Many counts were recorded for this clonotype. The chain links TRBV7-9 to TRBJ2-4; TRBD2 matches 11 bases. CDR1 SEHNR and CDR2 FQNEAQ come from the germline V gene (reference sequence). The V gene end was trimmed by 2 bases and the J gene end by 6 bases; junction bases not matched to a gene: 0. This CDR3 has 14 amino acids. As DNA, the CDR3 is TGTGCCAGCAGCTTAACTAGCGGGGGAAACATTCAGTACTTC. It translates to CASSLTSGGNIQYF.

The chain is built from TRBV3-1 and TRBJ2-4, with D perhaps TRBD2 (5 bases). The CDR3 consists of 15 residues. CDR1 is LGHDT and CDR2 is YNNKEL in the germline V gene (reference sequence). V was trimmed by 0 bases and J by 1 base, leaving 7 bases between them. The CDR3 spells CASSQEPGAKNIQYF. DNA for the CDR3: TGTGCCAGCAGCCAAGAGCCGGGGGCCAAAAACATTCAGTACTTC.

This clonotype was seen a few times. The chain is built from TRBV30 and TRBJ1-2; D is unclear. Germline CDR1 reads GTSNPN; CDR2 reads SVGIG (reference sequence). The CDR3 runs to 13 residues. V was pared by 4 bases and J by 7 bases, with 16 bases between. CDR3 protein: CAWTSGQALGYTF. The CDR3 DNA follows: TGTGCCTGGACCTCCGGGCAGGCGCTTGGCTACACCTTC. Together with reference TRBV30 and TRBJ1-2, the CDR3 gives the full variable domain: SQTIHQWPATLVQPVGSPLSLECTVEGTSNPNLYWYRQAAGRGLQLLFYSVGIGQISSEVPQNLSASRPQDRQFILSSKKLLLSDSGFYLCAWTSGQALGYTFGSGTRLTVV.